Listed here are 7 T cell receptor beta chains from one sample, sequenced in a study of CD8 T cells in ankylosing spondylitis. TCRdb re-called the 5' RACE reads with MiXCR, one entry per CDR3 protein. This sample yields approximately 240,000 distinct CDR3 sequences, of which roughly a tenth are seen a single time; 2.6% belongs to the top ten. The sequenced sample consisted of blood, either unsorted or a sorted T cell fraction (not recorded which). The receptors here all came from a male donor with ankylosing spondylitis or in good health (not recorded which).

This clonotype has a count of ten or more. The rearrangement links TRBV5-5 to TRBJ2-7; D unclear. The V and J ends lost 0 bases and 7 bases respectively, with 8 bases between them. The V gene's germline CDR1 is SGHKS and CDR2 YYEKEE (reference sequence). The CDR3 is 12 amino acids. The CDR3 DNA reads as TGTGCCAGCAGCTTGGAACGGGCTGAGCAGTACTTC. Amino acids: CASSLERAEQYF.

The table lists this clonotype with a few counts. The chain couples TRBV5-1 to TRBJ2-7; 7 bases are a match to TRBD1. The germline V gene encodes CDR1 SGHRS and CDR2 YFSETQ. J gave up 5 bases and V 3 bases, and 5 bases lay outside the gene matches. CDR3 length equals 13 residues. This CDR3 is CASSSTGNHEQYF. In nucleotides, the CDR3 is TGCGCCAGCAGCTCGACAGGGAATCACGAGCAGTACTTC.

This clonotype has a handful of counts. The CDR3, as DNA: TGTGCCAGCAGCTATACAGGGATCAATGAAAAACTGTTTTTT. Protein sequence: CASSYTGINEKLFF. The V call is TRBV7-9, the J call TRBJ1-4, with D possibly TRBD1 on 6 matching bases. This CDR3 comprises 14 residues. Trimming left V 4 bases short and J 5 bases short, with 11 bases between. Germline V gives CDR1 SEHNR, CDR2 FQNEAQ (reference sequence).

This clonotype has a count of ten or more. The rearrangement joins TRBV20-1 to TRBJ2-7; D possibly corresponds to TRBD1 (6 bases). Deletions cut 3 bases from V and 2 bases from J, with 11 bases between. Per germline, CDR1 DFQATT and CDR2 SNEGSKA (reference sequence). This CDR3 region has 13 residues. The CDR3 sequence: CSARGSGAYEQYF. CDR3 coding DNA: TGCAGTGCTAGGGGCTCAGGGGCCTACGAGCAGTACTTC.

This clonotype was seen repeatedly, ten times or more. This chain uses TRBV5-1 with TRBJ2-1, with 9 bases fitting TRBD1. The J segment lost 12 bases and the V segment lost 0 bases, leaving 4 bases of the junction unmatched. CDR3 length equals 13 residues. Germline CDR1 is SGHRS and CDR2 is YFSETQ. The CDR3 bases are TGCGCCAGCAGCTTGGACCCGGGACAGGGGCAGTTCTTC. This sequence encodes CASSLDPGQGQFF. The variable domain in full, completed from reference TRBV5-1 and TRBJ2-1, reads KAGVTQTPRYLIKTRGQQVTLSCSPISGHRSVSWYQQTPGQGLQFLFEYFSETQRNKGNFPGRFSGRQFSNSRSEMNVSTLELGDSALYLCASSLDPGQGQFFGPGTRLTVL.

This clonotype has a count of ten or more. CDR3 in amino acids: CASSLFSGRANTGELFF. Here the CDR3 DNA reads TGTGCCAGCAGTTTATTTAGCGGGAGAGCGAACACCGGGGAGCTGTTTTTT. The chain combines TRBV27 with TRBJ2-2, with TRBD2 identical over 9 bases. The germline CDR1 and CDR2 sequences are MNHEY and SMNVEV (reference sequence). The CDR3 consists of 17 residues. The V segment lost 1 base and the J segment 0 bases; nucleotides outside the gene matches: 3.

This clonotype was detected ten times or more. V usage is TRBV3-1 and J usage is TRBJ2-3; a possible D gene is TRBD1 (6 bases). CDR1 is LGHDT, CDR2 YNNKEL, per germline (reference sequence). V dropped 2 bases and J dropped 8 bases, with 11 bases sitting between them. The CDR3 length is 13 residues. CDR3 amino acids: CASSQNRDGTQYF. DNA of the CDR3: TGTGCCAGCAGCCAAAACAGGGATGGTACGCAGTATTTT.